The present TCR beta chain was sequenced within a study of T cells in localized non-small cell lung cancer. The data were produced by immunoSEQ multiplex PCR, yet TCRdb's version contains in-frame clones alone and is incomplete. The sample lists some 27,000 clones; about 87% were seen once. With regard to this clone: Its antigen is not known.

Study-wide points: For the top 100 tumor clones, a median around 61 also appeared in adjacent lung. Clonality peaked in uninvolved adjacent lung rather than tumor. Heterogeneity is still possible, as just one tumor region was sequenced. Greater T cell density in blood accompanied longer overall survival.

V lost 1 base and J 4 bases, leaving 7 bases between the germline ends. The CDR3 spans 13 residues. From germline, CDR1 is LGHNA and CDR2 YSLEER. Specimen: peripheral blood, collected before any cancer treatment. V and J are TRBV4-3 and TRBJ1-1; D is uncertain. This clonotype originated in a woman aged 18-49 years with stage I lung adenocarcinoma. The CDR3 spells CASSQAGSTEAFF. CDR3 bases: TGCGCCAGCAGCCAAGCGGGGAGCACTGAAGCTTTCTTT.